Reported below is one TCR beta chain. Its specificity is unknown. The data were taken from a study of CD8+ T cells in alopecia areata. The wider study: Tofacitinib exposure lasted 6 to 18 months, followed by 6 months off drug. Study findings and constraints: Numerous expanded lesional clones remained in scalp and blood during tofacitinib. Although TCR sharing was seen in mice, sharing across patients was less clear, possibly for HLA-related reasons. Among the top 100, expanded CD8+ clones were significantly decreased by tofacitinib, as was scalp clonality.

The treatment here: oral pan-JAK inhibitor, 5-10 mg twice daily. The germline CDR1 and CDR2 sequences are MNHNY and SVGAGI (reference sequence). The V end lost 2 bases, the J end lost 0 bases, and 11 bases lay between the germline ends. The CDR3 covers 16 residues. RNA extraction and reverse transcription yielded cDNA as sequencing template. Produced via immunoSEQ multiplex PCR; TCRdb's table is partial and in-frame only. In the table there are some 180,000 clones, 40% to 65% of which are singletons. The sequencing here drew on CD8+ T cells sorted from blood, taken at week 52, from a patient treated with tofacitinib. The chain has TRBV6-6 and TRBJ1-5; D may be TRBD1 (6 bases). The TCR originated in a human donor with alopecia areata. In DNA, the CDR3 is TGTGCCAGCAGTTACAGCGGGGGGCCTAGCAATCAGCCCCAGCATTTT. Its protein is CASSYSGGPSNQPQHF.